This T cell receptor (beta chain) is drawn from a study of blood T cell repertoires in COVID-19. Study as a whole: Acute-phase and convalescent COVID-19 samples originated in the United States, Italy and Spain. PBMCs, B-cell-depleted T cells, or T cells provided the cDNA or gDNA that made up the material.

Per the original data handling: Reference gene primers were amplified, and this amplification served to estimate nucleated cell counts. The method was immunoSEQ multiplex PCR; TCRdb's version includes in-frame clones alone and lacks a portion of them. That table gives V, J and clone size, and the DNA gave D and trimming. The sample carries 200,000 to 250,000 clones, around four fifths recorded once. The Seattle site enrolled patients during active infection and followed them longitudinally. The sample taken for sequencing was peripheral blood. The receptor comes from a woman older than 75 with COVID-19, enrolled during active disease.

The CDR3 is CASSQVTQGGQFF. CDR3 bases: TGTGCCAGCAGCCAAGTCACACAGGGTGGGCAGTTCTTC. The genes are TRBV3-1 (or the pseudogene TRBV3-2) and TRBJ2-1; possible D gene TRBD1, 6 bases. The CDR3 loop spans 13 amino acids. The V gene lost 1 base and the J gene lost 12 bases, with 13 bases spanning the gap. Germline CDR1 LGHDT, CDR2 YNNKEL (reference sequence).